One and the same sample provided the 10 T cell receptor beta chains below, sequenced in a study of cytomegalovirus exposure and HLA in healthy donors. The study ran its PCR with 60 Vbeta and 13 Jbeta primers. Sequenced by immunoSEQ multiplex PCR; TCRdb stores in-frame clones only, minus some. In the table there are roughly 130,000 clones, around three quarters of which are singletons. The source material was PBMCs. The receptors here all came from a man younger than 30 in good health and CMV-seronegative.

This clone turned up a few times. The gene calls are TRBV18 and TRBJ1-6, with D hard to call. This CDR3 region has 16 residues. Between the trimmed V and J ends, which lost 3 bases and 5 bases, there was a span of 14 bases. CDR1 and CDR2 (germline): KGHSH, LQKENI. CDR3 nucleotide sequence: TGTGCCAGCTCACCCCGAAAGGGCGGGGATAATTCACCCCTCCACTTT. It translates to CASSPRKGGDNSPLHF.

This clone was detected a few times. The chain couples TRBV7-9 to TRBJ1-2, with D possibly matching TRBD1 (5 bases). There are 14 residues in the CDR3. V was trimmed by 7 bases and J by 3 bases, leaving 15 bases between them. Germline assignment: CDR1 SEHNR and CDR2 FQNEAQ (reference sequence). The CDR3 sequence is CASTRRGVDYGYTF. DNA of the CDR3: TGTGCCAGCACCCGGCGGGGGGTAGACTATGGCTACACCTTC.

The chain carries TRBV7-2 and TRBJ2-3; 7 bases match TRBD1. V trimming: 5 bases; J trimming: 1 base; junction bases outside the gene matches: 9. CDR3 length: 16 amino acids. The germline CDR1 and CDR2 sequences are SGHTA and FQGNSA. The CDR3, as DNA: TGTGCCAGCAGCAACGAAGACAGGGACGGCACAGATACGCAGTATTTT. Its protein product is CASSNEDRDGTDTQYF.

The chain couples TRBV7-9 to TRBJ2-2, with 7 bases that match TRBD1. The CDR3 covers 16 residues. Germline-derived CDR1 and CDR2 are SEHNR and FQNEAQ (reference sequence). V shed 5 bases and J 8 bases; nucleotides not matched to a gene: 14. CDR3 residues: CASSKQGWRSLGELFF. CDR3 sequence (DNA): TGTGCCAGCAGCAAACAGGGGTGGCGGTCTCTAGGGGAGCTGTTTTTT.

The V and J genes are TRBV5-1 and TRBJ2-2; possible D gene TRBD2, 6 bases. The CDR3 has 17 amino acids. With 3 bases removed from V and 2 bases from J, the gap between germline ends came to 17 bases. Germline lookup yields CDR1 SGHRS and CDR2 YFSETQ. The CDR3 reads CASSSSIAADNTGELFF. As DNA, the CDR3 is TGCGCCAGCAGCTCGTCAATAGCGGCGGATAACACCGGGGAGCTGTTTTTT.

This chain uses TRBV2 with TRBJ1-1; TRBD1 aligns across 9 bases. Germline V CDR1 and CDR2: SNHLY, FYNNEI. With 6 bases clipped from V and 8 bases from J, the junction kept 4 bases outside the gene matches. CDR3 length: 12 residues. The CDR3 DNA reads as TGTGCCAGCAGGACAGACAGGGGGGAAGCTTTCTTT. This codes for CASRTDRGEAFF.

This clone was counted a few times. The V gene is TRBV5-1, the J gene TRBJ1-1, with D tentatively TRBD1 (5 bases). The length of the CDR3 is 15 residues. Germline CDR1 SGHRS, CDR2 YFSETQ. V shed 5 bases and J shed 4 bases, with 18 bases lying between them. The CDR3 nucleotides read TGCGCCAGCAGTTCAGCCCAGGGTTTGGGCACTGAAGCTTTCTTT. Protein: CASSSAQGLGTEAFF.

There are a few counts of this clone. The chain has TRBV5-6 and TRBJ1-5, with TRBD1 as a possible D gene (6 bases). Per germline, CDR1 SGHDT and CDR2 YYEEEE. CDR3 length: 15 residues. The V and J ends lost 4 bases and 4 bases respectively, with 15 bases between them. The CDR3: CASSLHRVRNQPQHF. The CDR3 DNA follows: TGTGCCAGCAGCCTTCACAGGGTACGGAATCAGCCCCAGCATTTT.

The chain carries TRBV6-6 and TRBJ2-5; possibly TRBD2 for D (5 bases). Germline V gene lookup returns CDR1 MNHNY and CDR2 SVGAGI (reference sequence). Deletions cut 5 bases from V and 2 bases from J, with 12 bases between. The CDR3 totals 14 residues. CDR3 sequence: CASSRGRIQETQYF. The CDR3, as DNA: TGTGCCAGCAGTAGAGGGAGAATTCAAGAGACCCAGTACTTC.

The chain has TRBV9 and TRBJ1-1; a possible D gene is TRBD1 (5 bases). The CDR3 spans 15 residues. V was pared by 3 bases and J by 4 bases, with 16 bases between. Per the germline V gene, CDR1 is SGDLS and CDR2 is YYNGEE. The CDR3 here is CASSEGLGVGTEAFF. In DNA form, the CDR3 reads TGTGCCAGCAGCGAGGGGCTTGGGGTGGGCACTGAAGCTTTCTTT.